Each of the 21 T cell receptor beta chains below was sequenced from the same sample in a study of PD-1 blockade in classical Hodgkin lymphoma. Measured with immunoSEQ multiplex PCR; TCRdb has only the in-frame clones, and not every one. The data show 10,000 to 15,000 clones, 65% to 85% seen once. Relapses following autologous stem cell transplantation were seen in all patients, with brentuximab vedotin exposure varying. Magnetic negative selection isolated CD8+ T cells from thawed PBMCs. Sample: CD8+ T cells from blood, taken at baseline. These receptors all come from a human donor with classical Hodgkin lymphoma.

V is TRBV9 and J is TRBJ2-2; no firm D call. CDR1 SGDLS and CDR2 YYNGEE come from the germline V gene. The germline V and J ends were trimmed by 0 bases and 5 bases, with 8 bases remaining between them. This CDR3 contains 14 residues. In DNA form, the CDR3 reads TGTGCCAGCAGCGTAGGCGTAGAGACCGGGGAGCTGTTTTTT. Encoded protein: CASSVGVETGELFF.

The V call is TRBV5-4, the J call TRBJ2-7, with D possibly matching TRBD1 (6 bases). Germline-derived CDR1 and CDR2 are SGHNT and YYREEE (reference sequence). The CDR3 length is 14 residues. The ends were cut back, 3 bases at V and 2 bases at J, with 12 bases in the middle. CDR3 amino acids: CASSSPGVAYEQYF. For the CDR3, the DNA is TGTGCCAGCAGCTCACCAGGGGTTGCCTACGAGCAGTACTTC.

The chain uses TRBV14 and TRBJ1-3; D may be TRBD1 (5 bases). Germline V gene lookup returns CDR1 SGHDN and CDR2 FVKESK. The CDR3 is 13 residues long. V lost 6 bases and J 7 bases, leaving 13 bases between the germline ends. The CDR3 sequence is CASSPWGYNTIYF. DNA of the CDR3: TGTGCCAGCAGTCCCTGGGGGTACAACACCATATATTTT.

The chain combines TRBV30 with TRBJ2-7; possible D gene TRBD1, 6 bases. Germline V gene lookup returns CDR1 GTSNPN and CDR2 SVGIG (reference sequence). There are 15 residues in the CDR3. V was clipped by 4 bases and J by 2 bases, with 18 bases between them. CDR3 protein: CAWIPSTGATYEQYF. The CDR3 nucleotides are TGTGCCTGGATTCCCTCGACAGGTGCAACCTACGAGCAGTACTTC. Filled out from reference TRBV30 and TRBJ2-7, the complete variable domain reads SQTIHQWPATLVQPVGSPLSLECTVEGTSNPNLYWYRQAAGRGLQLLFYSVGIGQISSEVPQNLSASRPQDRQFILSSKKLLLSDSGFYLCAWIPSTGATYEQYFGPGTRLTVT.

This chain links TRBV5-1 with TRBJ2-2; possible D gene TRBD1, 6 bases. CDR3 length equals 17 residues. Between the trimmed V and J ends, which lost 1 base and 1 base, there was a span of 14 bases. Germline lookup yields CDR1 SGHRS and CDR2 YFSETQ. In nucleotides, the CDR3 is TGCGCCAGCAGCTTGCGCACCTCGGGACAGAACACCGGGGAGCTGTTTTTT. Amino acid sequence: CASSLRTSGQNTGELFF.

This clone occurred once. The junction does not match germline at one end; this may be a read error. The chain joins TRBV7-8 to TRBJ2-5; 9 bases line up with TRBD2. This CDR3 spans 16 amino acids. Germline assignment: CDR1 SGHVS and CDR2 FQNEAQ. The CDR3 bases are TGTGCCAGTAGCTTTCTGGTAGCGGGAGTCCAAGAGACCCAGTACTTC. Amino acids: CASSFLVAGVQETQYF.

The V call is TRBV19, the J call TRBJ1-2; perhaps TRBD1 as D (6 bases). The germline V gene encodes CDR1 LNHDA and CDR2 SQIVND (reference sequence). Trimming took 5 bases from V and 4 from J, leaving 11 bases between them. This CDR3 contains 13 residues. CDR3 sequence: CASSFTGFYGYTF. In DNA, the CDR3 is TGTGCCAGTAGTTTTACAGGGTTCTATGGCTACACCTTC.

The chain joins TRBV4-3 to TRBJ1-4; 12 bases are a match to TRBD1. Germline V lookup: CDR1 LGHNA, CDR2 YSLEER. The CDR3 runs to 17 residues. The V segment lost 7 bases and the J segment 8 bases; nucleotides outside the gene matches: 14. The CDR3 nucleotides read TGCGCCAGCAAGCCTGGGCTACCGGGACAGGGGGCCGAAAAACTGTTTTTT. The encoded protein is CASKPGLPGQGAEKLFF.

A single count supports this clone. This rearrangement joins TRBV15 to TRBJ2-1, with 10 positions matching TRBD2. This CDR3 is built from 16 residues. Looked up from germline, CDR1 is LNHNV and CDR2 is YYDKDF (reference sequence). V lost 1 base, J lost 5 bases, and 5 bases stayed unmatched. Here the CDR3 reads CATSRATAGGNNEQFF. In nucleotides, the CDR3 is TGTGCCACCAGCAGAGCGACAGCGGGGGGGAACAATGAGCAGTTCTTC.

This clone was seen more than once but under ten times. The V and J genes are TRBV9 and TRBJ2-7, with D perhaps matching TRBD1 (5 bases). Germline V gives CDR1 SGDLS, CDR2 YYNGEE. V lost 4 bases to trimming and J lost 0 bases, with 17 bases between them. The CDR3 covers 16 residues. In DNA, the CDR3 is TGTGCCAGCAGCCCCGCAGCAGGGATGGGCTCCTACGAGCAGTACTTC. Translating it yields CASSPAAGMGSYEQYF. The variable domain in full, with the rest retrieved from reference TRBV9 and TRBJ2-7, is DSGVTQTPKHLITATGQRVTLRCSPRSGDLSVYWYQQSLDQGLQFLIQYYNGEERAKGNILERFSAQQFPDLHSELNLSSLELGDSALYFCASSPAAGMGSYEQYFGPGTRLTVT.

The gene calls are TRBV7-9 and TRBJ2-1; D unclear. The CDR3 runs to 16 residues. V lost 6 bases and J lost 0, with 15 bases in between. Germline loops: CDR1 SEHNR, CDR2 FQNEAQ (reference sequence). This chain's CDR3 is CASRPEVDFSYNEQFF. For the CDR3, the DNA is TGTGCCAGCAGACCCGAGGTCGATTTCTCCTACAATGAGCAGTTCTTC.

The gene calls are TRBV19 and TRBJ1-1, with 9 bases that match TRBD1. Losses at the gene ends were 0 bases for V and 2 bases for J; bases not matched to a gene: 1. The CDR3 extends over 15 amino acids. Germline V gene lookup returns CDR1 LNHDA and CDR2 SQIVND (reference sequence). The CDR3 here is CASSIEGQGNTEAFF. DNA for the CDR3: TGTGCCAGTAGTATAGAGGGACAGGGTAACACTGAAGCTTTCTTT.

This chain connects TRBV4-3 to TRBJ2-5; 9 bases map to TRBD2. Trimming took 0 bases from V and 4 from J; bases not matched to a gene: 6. CDR3 length: 16 residues. Germline V gene data show CDR1 as LGHNA and CDR2 as YSLEER. The CDR3 DNA is TGCGCCAGCAGCCAAGAGTTGGCGGGGGGGCGAGAGACCCAGTACTTC. Protein: CASSQELAGGRETQYF.

The genes are TRBV7-6 and TRBJ2-2, with D hard to call. The CDR3 totals 15 residues. Deletions cut 4 bases from V and 3 bases from J, with 12 bases between. CDR1 SGHVS and CDR2 FNYEAQ come from the germline V gene. The CDR3 sequence is CASSSDQSYTGELFF. The CDR3 nucleotides are TGTGCCAGCAGCTCGGACCAGTCCTACACCGGGGAGCTGTTTTTT.

This clone was seen only a few times. The rearrangement links TRBV7-9 to TRBJ1-6; D is ambiguous. The germline V and J ends were trimmed by 1 base and 5 bases, with 0 bases remaining between them. Germline V gene data show CDR1 as SEHNR and CDR2 as FQNEAQ (reference sequence). The CDR3 spans 12 residues. The CDR3 protein is CASSLDNSPLHF. In DNA, the CDR3 is TGTGCCAGCAGCTTAGATAATTCACCCCTCCACTTT.

J is TRBJ1-4 and V is TRBV7-8; D is perhaps TRBD1 (5 bases). CDR1 is SGHVS, CDR2 FQNEAQ, per germline. Trimming cost V 5 bases and J 0 bases, with 28 bases left between them. The CDR3 is 21 amino acids. The CDR3 region is CASSPSLWGEGFSATNEKLFF. DNA for the CDR3: TGTGCCAGCAGCCCGAGTCTCTGGGGTGAGGGGTTTTCGGCAACTAATGAAAAACTGTTTTTT.

This chain uses TRBV7-2 with TRBJ2-1, with unresolved D. The CDR3 is 13 amino acids. The ends were cut back, 1 base at V and 4 bases at J, with 5 bases in the middle. The germline CDR1 and CDR2 sequences are SGHTA and FQGNSA. CDR3 sequence reads: CASSLDSYNEQFF. The CDR3 DNA reads TGTGCCAGCAGCTTAGACTCGTACAATGAGCAGTTCTTC.

The V call is TRBV19, the J call TRBJ2-5; D possibly corresponds to TRBD1 (5 bases). CDR3 length equals 15 residues. With 6 bases removed from V and 2 bases from J, the gap between germline ends came to 16 bases. Germline V CDR1 and CDR2: LNHDA, SQIVND (reference sequence). The CDR3 region has the DNA TGTGCCAGTAGCCCCCAGGGTTGGGGACAAGAGACCCAGTACTTC. It codes for CASSPQGWGQETQYF.

This chain's CDR3 is CASSLQKGTNEKLFF. The CDR3 DNA follows: TGTGCCAGCAGTTTACAGAAGGGAACTAATGAAAAACTGTTTTTT. The chain joins TRBV27 to TRBJ1-4; D ambiguous. CDR3 size: 15 residues. V was clipped by 2 bases and J by 1 base, with 8 bases between them. In germline, CDR1 is MNHEY, CDR2 SMNVEV (reference sequence).

J is TRBJ2-7 and V is TRBV27; 7 bases agree with TRBD1. Germline CDR1 reads MNHEY; CDR2 reads SMNVEV (reference sequence). This CDR3 has 16 residues. With 0 bases clipped from V and 3 bases from J, the junction kept 8 bases outside the gene matches. For the CDR3, the DNA is TGTGCCAGCAGTTTATCACCGGGACAGTTTTACTACGAGCAGTACTTC. Protein: CASSLSPGQFYYEQYF.

The V call is TRBV7-9, the J call TRBJ2-1; 15 bases map to TRBD2. The CDR3 has 18 residues. Trimming at V came to 5 bases and at J to 8 bases, leaving 13 bases not matched to a gene. CDR1 SEHNR and CDR2 FQNEAQ come from the germline V gene (reference sequence). Here the CDR3 reads CASSPPGLAGGNRDEQFF. CDR3 DNA: TGTGCCAGCAGCCCACCGGGACTAGCGGGGGGTAATCGTGATGAGCAGTTCTTC.